A single sample is the source of the 15 T cell receptor beta chains below, sequenced in a study of early T cells in non-severe SARS-CoV-2 infection. TCRdb passed the 5' RACE reads through MiXCR, listing each CDR3 protein once. The profile shows over 60,000 distinct CDR3 sequences, over 10% of them singletons. Source: whole blood, taken at baseline. These receptors all stem from an adult who was a healthcare worker with PCR-confirmed SARS-CoV-2 infection or an uninfected control (not recorded which).

The chain employs TRBV7-9 and TRBJ1-2; D may be TRBD1 (5 bases). The germline gives CDR1 SEHNR, CDR2 FQNEAQ (reference sequence). Trimming took 3 bases from V and 4 from J, leaving 18 bases between them. The CDR3 consists of 16 residues. The CDR3 bases are TGTGCCAGCAGCTTCTTTTCCGGGGGTGGTTCCTATGGCTACACCTTC. This codes for CASSFFSGGGSYGYTF.

The chain joins TRBV6-7 to TRBJ2-2, with D uncertain. TRBV6-7 is an ORF, and what it does is uncertain. V shed 0 bases and J shed 0 bases, with 14 bases lying between them. The CDR3 consists of 18 residues. The CDR3 reads CASSYSRFRRTNTGELFF. CDR3 coding DNA: TGTGCCAGCAGTTACTCGAGATTTAGAAGGACGAACACCGGGGAGCTGTTTTTT.

This clonotype was detected a few times. The rearrangement links TRBV5-4 to TRBJ1-2; 8 nucleotides align to TRBD1. The ends lost 0 bases at V and 8 bases at J; junction bases unmatched: 3. The germline CDR1 and CDR2 sequences are SGHNT and YYREEE (reference sequence). This CDR3 has 13 residues. The CDR3 nucleotides are TGTGCCAGCAGCTTGGGAGACAGGGGAGGCTACACCTTC. Translated, it gives CASSLGDRGGYTF.

This clonotype was detected ten times or more. The J gene is TRBJ1-5, the V gene TRBV7-8; D might be TRBD1 (5 bases). The CDR3 has 17 residues. In germline, CDR1 is SGHVS, CDR2 FQNEAQ. V was cut by 3 bases and J by 3 bases, with 18 bases left in between. The CDR3 spells CASSLEWSWGNNQPQHF. In nucleotides, the CDR3 is TGTGCCAGCAGCTTGGAGTGGAGTTGGGGGAACAATCAGCCCCAGCATTTT.

There are many counts of this clonotype. The chain links TRBV6-6 to TRBJ1-5, with D uncertain. Germline V gives CDR1 MNHNY, CDR2 SVGAGI (reference sequence). Trimming left V 6 bases short and J 3 bases short, with 6 bases between. The CDR3 extends over 12 amino acids. The CDR3 region has the DNA TGTGCCAGCAGGGCCCCCAATCAGCCCCAGCATTTT. This encodes CASRAPNQPQHF.

This clonotype turned up a few times. The V gene is TRBV6-2 or TRBV6-3, the J gene TRBJ1-1; D unclear. V shed 1 base and J shed 4 bases, with 4 bases lying between them. CDR3 length equals 12 residues. Germline CDR1 reads MNHEY; CDR2 reads SVGEGT. The CDR3 loop reads CASSYYGTEAFF. Written as DNA, the CDR3 is TGTGCCAGCAGTTACTATGGCACTGAAGCTTTCTTT.

This clonotype has a handful of counts. The V and J genes are TRBV7-6 and TRBJ2-1, with D possibly being TRBD1 (6 bases). V was pared by 0 bases and J by 10 bases, with 16 bases between. The CDR3 is 15 residues long. The V gene's germline CDR1 is SGHVS and CDR2 FNYEAQ. CDR3 DNA sequence: TGTGCCAGCAGCTTAGCGGTGCAGGGGTCGAGCGAGCAGTTCTTC. Translated, it gives CASSLAVQGSSEQFF. Full variable domain (rest looked up from reference TRBV7-6 and TRBJ2-1): GAGVSQSPRYKVTKRGQDVALRCDPISGHVSLYWYRQALGQGPEFLTYFNYEAQQDKSGLPNDRFSAERPEGSISTLTIQRTEQRDSAMYRCASSLAVQGSSEQFFGPGTRLTVL.

V and J are TRBV5-4 and TRBJ1-3; D possibly corresponds to TRBD1 (5 bases). There are 16 residues in the CDR3. The germline V gene encodes CDR1 SGHNT and CDR2 YYREEE (reference sequence). V was pared by 4 bases and J by 2 bases, with 16 bases between. CDR3 loop: CASSHGGGVPGNTIYF. The CDR3, as DNA: TGTGCCAGCAGCCATGGGGGGGGAGTACCTGGAAACACCATATATTTT.

J is TRBJ2-1 and V is TRBV6-2 or TRBV6-3, with 8 bases that match TRBD2. The CDR3 is 14 residues long. Germline V lookup: CDR1 MNHEY, CDR2 SVGEGT. V trimming: 8 bases; J trimming: 5 bases; junction bases outside the gene matches: 8. CDR3 amino acids: CASQERGGNNEQFF. The CDR3 nucleotides are TGTGCCAGCCAGGAACGGGGGGGTAACAATGAGCAGTTCTTC.

This clonotype was counted once. This sequence joins TRBV28 and TRBJ1-2, with 7 bases matching TRBD1. The CDR3 is 19 residues long. Germline V lookup: CDR1 MDHEN, CDR2 SYDVKM. The ends lost 5 bases at V and 0 bases at J; junction bases unmatched: 18. Here the CDR3 reads CASSPPGQGVLISNYGYTF. The CDR3 DNA reads TGTGCCAGCAGTCCCCCCGGGCAGGGGGTACTGATTTCTAACTATGGCTACACCTTC.

The sample holds many counts of this clonotype. DNA for the CDR3: TGTGCCAGCAGCTGGGCCAATGAGCAGTTCTTC. Its translation is CASSWANEQFF. The rearrangement links TRBV11-2 to TRBJ2-1; D is uncertain. V shed 4 bases and J shed 6 bases, with 4 bases lying between them. This CDR3 spans 11 amino acids. Germline V gene sequence: CDR1 SGHAT, CDR2 FQNNGV.

This rearrangement joins TRBV29-1 to TRBJ2-7, with a tentative D call TRBD1 (5 bases). Germline V gene sequence: CDR1 SQVTM, CDR2 ANQGSEA. The CDR3 has 13 amino acids. V lost 3 bases and J lost 6, with 15 bases in between. The CDR3 sequence: CSVEGQGWSEQYF. The CDR3 nucleotides are TGCAGCGTTGAGGGGCAGGGATGGAGCGAGCAGTACTTC.

This clonotype appeared a few times. This chain joins TRBV28 and TRBJ2-1; no clear D. The CDR3 has 14 residues. Germline CDR1 is MDHEN and CDR2 is SYDVKM. The V and J ends lost 6 bases and 7 bases respectively, with 16 bases between them. CDR3 sequence reads: CASSIAVGVNEQFF. The CDR3 bases are TGTGCCAGCAGCATAGCAGTGGGCGTAAATGAGCAGTTCTTC. Looking up the rest from reference TRBV28 and TRBJ2-1 gives the full variable domain: DVKVTQSSRYLVKRTGEKVFLECVQDMDHENMFWYRQDPGLGLRLIYFSYDVKMKEKGDIPEGYSVSREKKERFSLILESASTNQTSMYLCASSIAVGVNEQFFGPGTRLTVL.

This clonotype was found a few times. The genes are TRBV27 and TRBJ2-2; no firm D call. The CDR3 is made up of 13 amino acids. V was clipped by 1 base and J by 6 bases, with 6 bases between them. Germline V gives CDR1 MNHEY, CDR2 SMNVEV (reference sequence). The CDR3 bases are TGTGCCAGCAGTTTATTTAGCTCCGGGGAGCTGTTTTTT. Its translation: CASSLFSSGELFF.

This clonotype was seen only a few times. The J gene is TRBJ2-3, the V gene TRBV20-1; 7 nucleotides line up with TRBD2. The germline V gene has CDR1 DFQATT and CDR2 SNEGSKA (reference sequence). V trimming: 3 bases; J trimming: 2 bases; junction bases outside the gene matches: 8. CDR3 length: 15 residues. The CDR3 here is CSASPGEGFTDTQYF. In nucleotides, the CDR3 is TGCAGTGCTAGCCCCGGGGAGGGGTTCACAGATACGCAGTATTTT.